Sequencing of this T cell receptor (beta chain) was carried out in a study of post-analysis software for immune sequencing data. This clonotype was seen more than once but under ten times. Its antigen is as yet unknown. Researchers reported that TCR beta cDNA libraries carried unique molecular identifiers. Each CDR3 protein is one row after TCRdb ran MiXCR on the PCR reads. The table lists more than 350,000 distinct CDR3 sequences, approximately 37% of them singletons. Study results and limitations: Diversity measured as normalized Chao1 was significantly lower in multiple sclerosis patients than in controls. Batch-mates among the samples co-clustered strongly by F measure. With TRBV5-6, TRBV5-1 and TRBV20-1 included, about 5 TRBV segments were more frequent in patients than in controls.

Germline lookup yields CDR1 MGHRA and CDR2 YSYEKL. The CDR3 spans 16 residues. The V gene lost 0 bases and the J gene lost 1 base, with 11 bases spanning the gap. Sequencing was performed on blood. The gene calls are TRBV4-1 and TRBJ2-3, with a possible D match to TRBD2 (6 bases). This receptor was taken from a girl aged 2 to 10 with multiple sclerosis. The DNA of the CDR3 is TGCGCCAGCAGCCAAGATCCCGCGGGGCGCACAGATACGCAGTATTTT. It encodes CASSQDPAGRTDTQYF.